The entry that follows covers one TCR beta chain sequence. The sample belongs to a study of blood T cell repertoires in COVID-19. Study-wide background: Samples taken during acute and convalescent COVID-19 were collected in the United States, Italy and Spain. Sources were T cells, B-cell-depleted T cells, or PBMCs; the material itself was cDNA or gDNA.

Authors' analysis steps: Scientists estimated how many nucleated cells there were by amplifying reference gene primers. The repertoire was sequenced with immunoSEQ multiplex PCR; TCRdb's copy has only in-frame clones and lacks some. V, J and clone size were drawn from that table, and D and trimming were deduced from the DNA. The sample includes about 130,000 clones, roughly 86% of them seen just once. The V and J ends lost 5 bases and 9 bases, in that order; junction bases with no gene match: 14. Germline V CDR1 and CDR2: MNHEY, SVGEGT. The CDR3 loop spans 16 amino acids. This chain connects TRBV6-2 or TRBV6-3 to TRBJ1-5, with 9 bases lining up with TRBD1. Sequencing was carried out using peripheral blood. This clonotype was sampled from a human donor in a cohort sampled during active COVID-19. CDR3 sequence (DNA): TGTGCCAGCAGTGGGACAGGGAGTAGGCGGTCTCGGCCCCAGCATTTT. Translation gives CASSGTGSRRSRPQHF.